This T cell receptor (beta chain) was documented in a study of cytomegalovirus exposure and HLA in healthy donors (dated by TCRdb to the late 2010s). Notes on the research overall: An earlier analysis of under 600 of the donors reported 276 Gb of sequence data and 100 million to 140 million unique TCR beta sequences from some 180 million T cells. About 280 gigabases of sequencing data and approximately 91 million unique TCR sequences made up an early release that covered under 750 HLA-typed donors. Of the approximately 400 genotyped donors, roughly 80% were placed in the genetic ancestry cluster associated with self-reported Caucasian donors. The aim of the study was to test whether cataloging public T cell receptors could identify signatures of past pathogen exposure. The T cell repertoires of under 700 subjects were profiled by immunosequencing and related to cytomegalovirus serostatus. Besides the first cohort of roughly 700 subjects, a separate validation cohort made up of some 110 different subjects was used. To predict cytomegalovirus infection status, the study brought together high-throughput TCR immunosequencing, statistical association of individual TCRs with disease status, and machine learning. A later analysis re-examined previously published TCR beta repertoires from about 700 donors and added high-resolution HLA genotyping to investigate patterns of TCR occurrence. Rather than using new phenotypic data, the later analysis identified candidate immune exposures from TCR beta sequences and from how often those sequences occurred across donors. To decide whether each TCR beta V gene segment behaved as functional or pseudogenic, an earlier analysis of some 600 of the donors relied on high-throughput TCR beta sequencing. Donor age, sex, ethnicity and CMV serostatus were compiled together with the repertoire data. A later genetic analysis used genome-wide SNP genotypes for about 55% of the 666 donors, treating that subset as a discovery cohort. All discovery cohort repertoires had been generated using a single sequencing platform. Both class I and class II loci were covered by HLA typing, at four-digit resolution. Typing coverage differed by locus: A, B, C, DRB1 and DQB1 were typed in about 620-630 donors, DQA1 in about 500, DPA1 in over 600, and DPB1 in 400 to 490. A handful of DR-DQ haplotypes were treated as single units for association and clustering because of strong linkage in the cohort. On average, around 240,000 unique TCR beta nucleotide sequences were sequenced per donor among 300 to 500 genotyped donors of the cohort, with approximately 18% of those sequences being non-productive.

The CDR3 runs 17 residues from the cysteine to the phenylalanine. The read is trimmed to its CDR3 DNA, 51 bases read in frame from base 1. The cohort consisted of 600 to 700 healthy bone marrow donors. All cohort members were sampled while nominally healthy, although unrecorded immune exposures were likely present. The donor was CMV seronegative and belonged to the group of 380 or so seronegative cohort members. Each donor provided a peripheral blood sample, and peripheral blood mononuclear cells were used for TCR beta sequencing. Genomic DNA was extracted from the blood cell samples with the Qiagen DNeasy Blood Extraction Kit. Receptors were amplified or captured by the immunoSEQ multiplex PCR assay. For the multiplex PCR, a mixture combining 60 forward primers for TCR Vbeta segments and 13 reverse primers for TCR Jbeta segments was used. The CDR3 region of rearranged TCR beta genes was amplified from genomic DNA by a multiplex PCR assay. On the Illumina HiSeq System, the amplified TCR beta libraries were sequenced as 87-base-pair reads. On the study's bioinformatics: A later analysis counted approximately 74 million unique TCR beta chains across the 690 or so repertoires, and some 11 million of these chains were shared by at least two donors. Raw reads were error-corrected and collapsed into unique sequences by a nearest-neighbor algorithm in which closely related sequences were merged to remove PCR and sequencing errors. To assign V, D and J gene segments, CDR3 sequences were aligned to IMGT reference sequences. For a sequence to be retained, at least a six-nucleotide match to both a V gene segment and a J gene segment was required. A rearrangement was called productive if the CDR3 had no stop codons and remained in frame with V and J, and every other rearrangement was called non-productive. CDR3 was defined according to IMGT convention as the region running from the second conserved V-encoded cysteine to the conserved J-encoded phenylalanine. The earlier analysis of some 600 of the donors excluded sequences that lacked an unambiguous match to a single V gene segment. An earlier analysis of several hundred of the donors called V segments functional above 56.7% productive rearrangements and segregating when the between-donor standard deviation exceeded 5%. To diagnose cytomegalovirus status from the catalog of TCR beta chain sequences, a statistical classification framework was built. In a later analysis, V and J genes were assigned by comparing TCR nucleotide sequences against IMGT/GENE-DB human TR gene sequences. The TCRdist pipeline was used in a later analysis to assign CDR3 sequences and most-parsimonious VDJ recombination scenarios. In a later analysis, each TCR beta chain was defined by its CDR3 amino acid sequence together with its V-gene family, and reads without a unique V-gene family were excluded. In a later analysis, 500 to 700 highly shared, low-generation-probability nucleotide sequences were removed to address suspected cross-contamination and a sequencing artifact. In a later analysis, a clonal expansion index was calculated for each public chain from normalized within-repertoire ranks of inferred template counts. A later analysis computed generation probabilities with a VDJ recombination model fitted to out-of-frame rearrangements, and checked the results against IGoR. In a later analysis, TCR-TCR, TCR-HLA and TCR-CMV co-occurrence was scored with hypergeometric tests, and a repertoire-size bias correction was applied to TCR pairs. In a later analysis, false discovery rates were estimated by permuting HLA or CMV assignments 20 times. A later analysis grouped co-occurring TCRs with DBSCAN, adding TCRdist sequence similarity when clustering within HLA-allele-positive subsets. Repertoires with fewer than 30,000 or more than 120,000 public chains, plus five repertoires with anomalous nucleotide sharing, were excluded from co-occurrence clustering. TCRdb holds this immuneACCESS table with in-frame rearrangements only. Some clones are missing; in checked studies, unresolved V genes explain under half, and the rest has no known cause. Clone size and the V and J calls come from that table; the DNA yielded D and trimming. This sample has tens of thousands of clones in its table, and approximately 81% of those were observed once. The top ten hold about 3.3% of the sample.

Paper-wide results and their limitations: A later genetic analysis reported fewer N-insertions in productive TCRs among donors in an Asian-associated ancestry cluster than the roughly 620-donor mean. A later genetic analysis associated a missense DCLRE1C variant with V-gene and J-gene trimming of TCR beta chains, and an independent cohort replicated the association. A later analysis found that HLA-associated TCR beta chains were more clonally expanded and had lower generation probabilities than equally common non-associated chains. An earlier analysis of approximately 540 of the donors showed that most TCR beta V segments appeared in productive rearrangements either about 90% or about 30% of the time, which broadly matched IMGT annotations. A cluster of highly shared sequence variants was judged likely to represent a technical artifact of the sequencing pipeline. When HLA alleles, especially DR and DQ, strongly co-occurred, attributing TCR associations to individual alleles was difficult. The study listed 164 TCR beta chains as associated with cytomegalovirus. In a later analysis, about 17,000 TCR beta sequences were associated with specific HLA alleles at a false discovery rate of 0.05. A few of the identified cytomegalovirus-associated TCR beta chains were confirmed in vitro to be specific for cytomegalovirus antigens. In a later analysis, most CMV-associated TCR beta chains were found to appear HLA-restricted, with HLA associations seemingly driven largely by CMV exposure. A further reported finding was that TCR beta sequences accurately predicted the HLA-A and HLA-B alleles for most subjects in the first cohort. According to a later analysis, parvovirus B19, influenza, CMV and Epstein-Barr virus appeared linked to several top co-occurrence clusters. The cohort was sequenced for TCR beta chains only, and without alpha or paired-chain data the features that could be detected were limited. Cytomegalovirus status was reported to be diagnosed by the classifier with high specificity and sensitivity in both the original and validation cohorts. Sequencing depth was assumed to be roughly uniform across donors in the presence/absence analyses, though that assumption may not hold. Because HLA typing was unavailable for some donors at each locus, only the typed subset was used in association tests. Because counts were too low, seventeen rarely observed V segments, including chromosome 9 orphons, were excluded from the earlier analysis of roughly 580 of the donors. Correlated functional status among segregating V segments might be attributable to linkage disequilibrium, but an unknown experimental factor could not be ruled out. For the cohort, immune exposure information was limited to CMV serostatus. In a later analysis, the rate of TCR association differed among HLA loci, with DRB1 alleles having the most associated TCRs and HLA-C alleles having the fewest. The 87-base-pair reads could not distinguish some IMGT-functional V segments, including TRBV6-2 and TRBV6-3, so those segments were excluded. Most TCR sequences were observed very rarely across donors, whereas some public TCRs were present in many individuals. The authors suggested that the approach could potentially be extended to other disease states and immunological phenotypes.

This clone was observed a single time. This clone's antigen is unknown. Qualities for individual bases were not recorded, and no much larger clone is one base off. This TCR derives from a woman in her thirties or forties in good health and CMV-seronegative. The chain links TRBV21-1 with TRBJ1-5; the D call of TRBD1 is as the table states it, not checked on the DNA. TRBV21-1 is termed a pseudogene. The sample taken for sequencing was PBMCs. The CDR3 protein is CASSPPGQGKGNQPQHF. In nucleotides, the sequence is TGTGCCAGCAGCCCCCCGGGACAGGGGAAAGGCAATCAGCCCCAGCATTTT.